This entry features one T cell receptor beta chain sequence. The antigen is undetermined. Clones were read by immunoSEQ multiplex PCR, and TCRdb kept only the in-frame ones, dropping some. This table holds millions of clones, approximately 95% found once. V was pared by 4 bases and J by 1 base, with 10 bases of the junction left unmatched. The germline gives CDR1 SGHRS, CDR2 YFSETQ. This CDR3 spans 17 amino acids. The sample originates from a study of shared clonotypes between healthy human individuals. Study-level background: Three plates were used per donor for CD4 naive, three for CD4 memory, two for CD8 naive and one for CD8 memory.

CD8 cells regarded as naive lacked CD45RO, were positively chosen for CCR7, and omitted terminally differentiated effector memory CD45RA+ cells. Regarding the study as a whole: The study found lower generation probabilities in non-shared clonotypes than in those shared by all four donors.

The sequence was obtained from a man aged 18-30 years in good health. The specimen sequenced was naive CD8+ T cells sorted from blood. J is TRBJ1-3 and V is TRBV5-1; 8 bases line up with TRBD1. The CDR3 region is CASSENRGIGSGNTIYF. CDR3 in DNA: TGCGCCAGCAGCGAAAACAGGGGGATCGGATCTGGAAACACCATATATTTT.